This TCR beta chain was sequenced in a study of patients and donors after allogeneic stem cell transplantation. This clonotype occurred many times. TCRdb analysed the RT-PCR reads with MiXCR anew, one entry per CDR3 protein. This sample has more than 850,000 distinct CDR3 sequences, with approximately 19% found just once. There are 15 residues in the CDR3. In germline, CDR1 is MGHRA, CDR2 YSYEKL. The V end lost 0 bases, the J end lost 7 bases, and 16 bases lay between the germline ends. The chain recombines TRBV4-1 with TRBJ2-7, with a possible D match to TRBD2 (7 bases). The sample taken for sequencing was blood, either unsorted or a sorted T cell fraction (not recorded which). This clonotype was sampled from a human donor who was either an allogeneic HSCT recipient or a stem cell or donor lymphocyte infusion donor (not recorded which). It is not recorded whose cells these are; they may come from a transplant donor. The CDR3 reads CASSQDLGGAREQYF. As DNA, the CDR3 is TGCGCCAGCAGCCAAGATTTGGGGGGGGCAAGGGAGCAGTACTTC.